The next 11 T cell receptor beta chains were all read from a single sample in a study of sequential checkpoint blockade in melanoma (dated by TCRdb to the late 2010s). The library was built by means of the immunoSEQ multiplex PCR assay. Held by TCRdb, this immuneACCESS table contains in-frame sequences only and omits some clones. Under half of the omission traces to an unresolved V gene where checked; the cause of the rest is unknown. The sample contains 34,000 or so clones, roughly 84% of them found a single time. The top ten clones comprise under 20% of the sample. The label giving this sample's treatment or condition can be read as: randomized to nivolumab then ipilimumab (arm A) or the reverse (arm B). Source: CD8+ T cells sorted from blood (inferred from file names), taken from a patient given nivolumab and ipilimumab in sequence. The receptors originated from a human donor with melanoma.

V and J are TRBV5-6 and TRBJ2-7; no clear D gene. CDR3 length: 13 residues. Germline CDR1 and CDR2: SGHDT and YYEEEE. Trimming shortened V by 1 base and J by 4 bases, and 9 bases separated the two germline ends. The CDR3: CASSLIELYEQYF. Here the CDR3 DNA reads TGTGCCAGCAGCTTGATTGAACTGTACGAGCAGTACTTC.

The V gene is TRBV13, the J gene TRBJ2-2, with 7 bases matching TRBD1. Germline loops: CDR1 PRHDT, CDR2 FYEKMQ (reference sequence). The CDR3 runs 17 residues. J gave up 5 bases and V 5 bases, and 14 bases lay outside the gene matches. CDR3 sequence: CASSPEGQTRGTGELFF. The CDR3 coding sequence is TGTGCCAGCAGCCCGGAAGGGCAGACCAGGGGGACCGGGGAGCTGTTTTTT.

The chain links TRBV30 to TRBJ1-1; possibly TRBD1 for D (5 bases). The CDR3 is 14 residues long. CDR1 GTSNPN and CDR2 SVGIG come from the germline V gene (reference sequence). Trimming removed 0 bases from V and 6 bases from J, with 14 bases in between. In DNA form, the CDR3 reads TGTGCCTGGAGTGTGATCTTAGCGGGGGCTGAAGCTTTCTTT. This sequence encodes CAWSVILAGAEAFF.

The V call is TRBV6-5, the J call TRBJ2-5; 7 bases fit TRBD2. This CDR3 spans 11 amino acids. V trimming: 9 bases; J trimming: 6 bases; junction bases outside the gene matches: 4. CDR1 MNHEY and CDR2 SVGAGI come from the germline V gene. CDR3 loop: CASRDYQTQYF. The CDR3 nucleotides are TGTGCCAGTCGGGACTATCAGACCCAGTACTTC.

V gene TRBV5-4 combines with J gene TRBJ1-2; 7 nucleotides align to TRBD1. This CDR3 has 12 amino acids. V gave up 7 bases and J gave up 4 bases; unmatched junction bases: 4. CDR1 is SGHNT and CDR2 is YYREEE in the germline V gene (reference sequence). The CDR3 spells CASQGDSYGYTF. In nucleotides, the CDR3 is TGTGCCAGCCAAGGGGACAGCTATGGCTACACCTTC.

V usage is TRBV7-9 and J usage is TRBJ1-2, with unresolved D. The CDR3 sequence is 16 residues long. CDR1 is SEHNR and CDR2 is FQNEAQ in the germline V gene (reference sequence). The ends were cut back, 5 bases at V and 0 bases at J, with 16 bases in the middle. The CDR3 region is CASSQLGLEANYGYTF. The CDR3 coding sequence is TGTGCCAGCAGCCAACTTGGACTGGAAGCTAACTATGGCTACACCTTC.

The chain is built from TRBV7-2 and TRBJ2-4; TRBD2 matches 7 bases. The CDR3 contains 13 residues. The V gene's germline CDR1 is SGHTA and CDR2 FQGNSA. V gave up 5 bases and J gave up 12 bases; unmatched junction bases: 10. The CDR3 region is CASSTPPGRTQYF. CDR3 bases: TGTGCCAGCAGCACACCACCCGGGAGGACTCAGTACTTC.

V gene TRBV6-5 combines with J gene TRBJ2-7, with TRBD2 matching 7 bases. The junction had 5 bases not matched to a gene; V was cut back by 0 bases and J by 0 bases. The CDR3 runs 16 residues. Germline CDR1 is MNHEY and CDR2 is SVGAGI. CDR3 loop: CASSYSWRGSSYEQYF. CDR3 bases: TGTGCCAGCAGTTACTCGTGGCGGGGGAGCTCCTACGAGCAGTACTTC.

Notes on this clone: Additional DNA sequences in this sample encode the identical CDR3. The chain uses TRBV5-1 and TRBJ1-1, with D hard to call. CDR1 is SGHRS, CDR2 YFSETQ, per germline. This CDR3 is 12 amino acids long. V was clipped by 1 base and J by 4 bases, with 5 bases between them. CDR3 sequence (DNA): TGCGCCAGCAGCTTGTCGGGCACTGAAGCTTTCTTT. It yields the protein CASSLSGTEAFF.

This chain links TRBV7-3 with TRBJ2-1; D is perhaps TRBD1 (5 bases). This CDR3 comprises 15 residues. The germline CDR1 and CDR2 sequences are SGHTA and FQGTGA. The V end was cut by 3 bases, the J end by 3 bases, with 12 bases between. CDR3 region: CASSFLRGSYNEQFF. As DNA, the CDR3 is TGTGCCAGCAGCTTCCTAAGGGGCAGCTACAATGAGCAGTTCTTC.

The V call is TRBV7-9, the J call TRBJ2-3; TRBD2 agrees at 7 bases. The J segment lost 10 bases and the V segment lost 6 bases, leaving 10 bases of the junction unmatched. Germline loops: CDR1 SEHNR, CDR2 FQNEAQ (reference sequence). The CDR3 is 13 amino acids. In DNA form, the CDR3 reads TGTGCCAGCAGTTACGGACTGGGGGGGGCGCAGTATTTT. This codes for CASSYGLGGAQYF. Based on the CDR3 plus reference TRBV7-9 and TRBJ2-3, the full variable domain is DTGVSQNPRHKITKRGQNVTFRCDPISEHNRLYWYRQTLGQGPEFLTYFQNEAQLEKSRLLSDRFSAERPKGSFSTLEIQRTEQGDSAMYLCASSYGLGGAQYFGPGTRLTVL.